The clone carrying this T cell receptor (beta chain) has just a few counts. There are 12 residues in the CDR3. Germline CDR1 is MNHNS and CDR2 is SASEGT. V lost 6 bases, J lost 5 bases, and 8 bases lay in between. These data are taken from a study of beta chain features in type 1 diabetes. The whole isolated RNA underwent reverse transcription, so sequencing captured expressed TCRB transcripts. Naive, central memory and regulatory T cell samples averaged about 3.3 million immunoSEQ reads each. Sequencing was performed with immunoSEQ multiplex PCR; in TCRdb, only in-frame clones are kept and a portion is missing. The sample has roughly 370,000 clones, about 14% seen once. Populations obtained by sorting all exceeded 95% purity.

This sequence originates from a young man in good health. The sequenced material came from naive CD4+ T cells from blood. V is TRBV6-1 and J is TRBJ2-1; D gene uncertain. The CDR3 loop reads CASRETNNEQFF. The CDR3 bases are TGTGCCAGCAGGGAAACTAACAATGAGCAGTTCTTC.